The T cell receptor (beta chain) described here comes from a study of CD8+ T cells in alopecia areata. The germline CDR1 and CDR2 sequences are MNHNS and SASEGT. V gave up 9 bases and J gave up 0 bases; unmatched junction bases: 2. The CDR3 is made up of 15 amino acids. With regard to this clone: Its target is not known.

RNA, once extracted, was reverse transcribed into cDNA for use as the sequencing template. The method was immunoSEQ multiplex PCR; TCRdb's version includes in-frame clones alone and lacks a portion of them. The sample consists of approximately 210,000 clones, around three fifths of them appearing once. Treatment meaning: oral pan-JAK inhibitor, 5-10 mg twice daily. Isolation of CD4+ and CD8+ T cells from PBMCs was achieved by sorting. Study-wide results and caveats: Shared TCR sequences were less clear between patients than in mice, possibly partly from HLA diversity.

The material sequenced was CD4+ T cells sorted from blood, taken at week 4, from a patient treated with tofacitinib. This TCR derives from a human donor with alopecia areata. V usage is TRBV6-1 and J usage is TRBJ2-6; 10 nucleotides line up with TRBD1. The CDR3 spells CASWTGGSGANVLTF. DNA for the CDR3: TGTGCCAGTTGGACAGGGGGCTCTGGGGCCAACGTCCTGACTTTC.